The clone carrying this T cell receptor (beta chain) was detected only once. The data were obtained in a study of blood T cell repertoires in COVID-19. Background on the study: The origin of the acute and convalescent COVID-19 samples was the United States, Italy and Spain. The cDNA or gDNA used as material had been derived from T cells, B-cell-depleted T cells, or PBMCs.

The V and J ends lost 6 bases and 2 bases respectively, with 16 bases between them. The CDR3 has 15 amino acids. Germline assignment: CDR1 MNHEY and CDR2 SVGAGI. In the original analysis: Counts of nucleated cells, estimated from reference gene primer amplification, were obtained. TCRdb keeps only in-frame clones here, not all; method: immunoSEQ multiplex PCR. The D gene and trimming were derived from the DNA, and the V and J assignments and clone size from that table. The sample has about 73,000 clones, approximately 80% seen once. The sequencing input was peripheral blood. This clonotype was sampled from a man aged 80 or over with active or convalescent COVID-19. The genes are TRBV6-5 and TRBJ1-2, with D possibly matching TRBD1 (5 bases). The CDR3 DNA follows: TGTGCCAGCAGCCCCGTAAAGACAGTAAACTATGGCTACACCTTC. Amino acids: CASSPVKTVNYGYTF.